The present entry profiles one T cell receptor (beta chain) with its context. This entry is derived from a study of blood T cell repertoires in COVID-19. Background on the study: Nucleic acid was either cDNA or gDNA, and it came from T cells, B-cell-depleted T cells, or PBMCs.

The germline CDR1 and CDR2 sequences are MNHEY and SVGAGI. J lost 0 bases, V lost 11 bases, and 5 bases had no gene match. The CDR3 has 13 residues. Profiling relied on immunoSEQ multiplex PCR, and the TCRdb table lists in-frame clones only, not all of them. The table has over 150,000 clones, around 80% seen once. The V and J genes are TRBV6-5 and TRBJ2-7; the match to TRBD1 covers 9 bases. This sequence originates from a man in his fifties or sixties with acute or convalescent COVID-19. Material: peripheral blood. CDR3 region: CAGGQGSSYEQYF. The CDR3 nucleotides are TGTGCCGGCGGACAGGGGAGCTCCTACGAGCAGTACTTC.